One sample yielded the 20 T cell receptor beta chains listed below, sequenced in a study of neoadjuvant anti-PD-1 for oral cavity cancer. Assay: immunoSEQ multiplex PCR; the TCRdb copy retains only in-frame clones and omits some. The sample carries fewer than 15,000 clones, 60% to 75% recorded once. Documented time point: after neoadjuvant nivolumab, at surgical resection. Here the sequenced sample was PBMCs, taken after nivolumab (anti-PD-1) treatment. The receptors originated from a person between 40 and 85 years old with oral cavity squamous cell carcinoma.

The chain combines TRBV7-9 with TRBJ1-2; D is unresolved. V was shortened by 1 base and J by 4 bases, with 7 bases between the two germline ends. CDR1 SEHNR and CDR2 FQNEAQ come from the germline V gene (reference sequence). This CDR3 is built from 13 residues. CDR3 region: CASSLGGFYGYTF. The CDR3 nucleotides are TGTGCCAGCAGCTTAGGAGGGTTCTATGGCTACACCTTC. The whole variable domain, filled in from reference TRBV7-9 and TRBJ1-2, reads DTGVSQNPRHKITKRGQNVTFRCDPISEHNRLYWYRQTLGQGPEFLTYFQNEAQLEKSRLLSDRFSAERPKGSFSTLEIQRTEQGDSAMYLCASSLGGFYGYTFGSGTRLTVV.

This clone appeared once. This chain links TRBV6-6 with TRBJ1-1; 7 bases are a match to TRBD1. V lost 2 bases and J lost 0; bases outside the gene matches: 6. The CDR3 totals 16 residues. The V gene's germline CDR1 is MNHNY and CDR2 SVGAGI (reference sequence). The CDR3 DNA reads as TGTGCCAGCAGTTACGAGCCGAGGGGGCTGAACACTGAAGCTTTCTTT. Protein product: CASSYEPRGLNTEAFF.

The gene calls are TRBV23-1 and TRBJ2-7; TRBD1 matches at 10 bases. TRBV23-1 is given ORF status, its function remaining uncertain. The CDR3 sequence is 16 residues long. After removal of 3 bases from V and 3 bases from J, the junction contained 8 bases not matched to a gene. DNA for the CDR3: TGCGCCAGCAGTCACCCCGGACAGGGGGTATACTACGAGCAGTACTTC. Residues: CASSHPGQGVYYEQYF.

This clone was detected a few times. The chain has TRBV19 and TRBJ1-1; 7 positions agree with TRBD1. The CDR3 is made up of 13 amino acids. The ends lost 3 bases at V and 3 bases at J; junction bases unmatched: 1. CDR1 is LNHDA, CDR2 SQIVND, per germline (reference sequence). Here the CDR3 DNA reads TGTGCCAGTAGTATCGACAGGGACACTGAAGCTTTCTTT. Translated: CASSIDRDTEAFF.

As DNA, the CDR3 is TGTGCCAGCACCCGGGGAGGGCAGCTCAATCAGCCCCAGCATTTT. This gives the protein CASTRGGQLNQPQHF. The rearrangement joins TRBV5-6 to TRBJ1-5; no firm D call. V lost 6 bases to trimming and J lost 3 bases, with 16 bases between them. CDR3 length: 15 residues. CDR1 is SGHDT, CDR2 YYEEEE, per germline.

This chain uses TRBV6-5 with TRBJ2-7, with a tentative D call TRBD2 (6 bases). This CDR3 is 14 amino acids long. Looked up from germline, CDR1 is MNHEY and CDR2 is SVGAGI. Trimming took off 4 bases at V and 6 bases at J, with 16 bases between the two ends. CDR3 in DNA: TGTGCCAGCAGTTTCGGGGGAAGGGCTGGCGAGCAGTACTTC. The encoded protein is CASSFGGRAGEQYF.

This chain joins TRBV7-8 and TRBJ1-2, with TRBD1 identical over 7 bases. CDR1 is SGHVS, CDR2 FQNEAQ, per germline. V shed 5 bases, J shed 4 bases, and the junction held 10 bases outside the gene matches. The CDR3 is 15 amino acids. The CDR3 is CASSVSGQAVYGYTF. CDR3 nucleotides: TGTGCCAGCAGCGTATCCGGACAGGCGGTCTATGGCTACACCTTC.

This chain links TRBV6-1 with TRBJ2-7, with TRBD1 as a possible D gene (6 bases). This CDR3 has 14 amino acids. V was shortened by 2 bases and J by 4 bases, with 12 bases between the two germline ends. The germline V gene encodes CDR1 MNHNS and CDR2 SASEGT. The CDR3 region has the DNA TGTGCCAGCAGTGAAACAGGGTTGGGATACGAGCAGTACTTC. Its protein product is CASSETGLGYEQYF.

The chain couples TRBV2 to TRBJ2-3, with a possible D match to TRBD2 (7 bases). CDR1 is SNHLY and CDR2 is FYNNEI in the germline V gene. Trimming took 6 bases from V and 1 from J, leaving 17 bases between them. CDR3 length equals 16 residues. The CDR3 DNA sequence: TGTGCCAGCAGGGGGGCGCAGCGGGATGGCACAGATACGCAGTATTTT. Amino acids: CASRGAQRDGTDTQYF. Together with reference TRBV2 and TRBJ2-3, the CDR3 gives the full variable domain: EPEVTQTPSHQVTQMGQEVILRCVPISNHLYFYWYRQILGQKVEFLVSFYNNEISEKSEIFDDQFSVERPDGSNFTLKIRSTKLEDSAMYFCASRGAQRDGTDTQYFGPGTRLTVL.

Only one count was recorded for this clone. The V call is TRBV7-9, the J call TRBJ2-5; 9 bases are a match to TRBD1. This CDR3 comprises 15 residues. V dropped 1 base and J dropped 5; count of bases not matched to a gene: 5. Germline CDR1 is SEHNR and CDR2 is FQNEAQ (reference sequence). The CDR3, as DNA: TGTGCCAGCAGCTTAGGGACAGGGGCCACCGAGACCCAGTACTTC. This codes for CASSLGTGATETQYF.

The J gene is TRBJ1-1, the V gene TRBV6-5; D might be TRBD1 (5 bases). The V end lost 2 bases, the J end lost 2 bases, and 12 bases lay between the germline ends. Germline CDR1 and CDR2: MNHEY and SVGAGI. This CDR3 is 15 amino acids long. The CDR3 loop is CASSYERWDNTEAFF. In DNA, the CDR3 is TGTGCCAGCAGTTACGAACGTTGGGACAACACTGAAGCTTTCTTT.

The chain uses TRBV25-1 and TRBJ1-2, with 7 bases identical to TRBD1. Per the germline V gene, CDR1 is MGHDK and CDR2 is SYGVNS. The CDR3 is made up of 14 amino acids. Trimming removed 2 bases from V and 0 bases from J; junction bases left unmatched: 0. CDR3 region: CASSERGPNYGYTF. CDR3 DNA: TGTGCCAGCAGTGAAAGGGGGCCTAACTATGGCTACACCTTC.

V gene TRBV9 combines with J gene TRBJ1-1; D perhaps matches TRBD1 (6 bases). Trimming pared 0 bases from V and 2 bases from J, leaving 11 bases between. This CDR3 has 15 residues. Germline V gives CDR1 SGDLS, CDR2 YYNGEE. CDR3 protein: CASSVVGGPNTEAFF. In DNA form, the CDR3 reads TGTGCCAGCAGCGTAGTTGGGGGGCCAAACACTGAAGCTTTCTTT.

This clone appeared a single time. This rearrangement joins TRBV5-1 to TRBJ1-5; D is ambiguous. Trimming stripped 0 bases from V and 2 bases from J, with 12 bases between. CDR1 and CDR2 (germline): SGHRS, YFSETQ. This CDR3 has 16 amino acids. In DNA, the CDR3 is TGCGCCAGCAGCTTGGCCCCAGGTGGGGGCAATCAGCCCCAGCATTTT. The encoded protein is CASSLAPGGGNQPQHF.

This clone was seen a handful of times. The rearrangement links TRBV2 to TRBJ2-7; D is ambiguous. Germline loops: CDR1 SNHLY, CDR2 FYNNEI. This CDR3 is 15 amino acids long. Trimming took 1 base from V and 5 from J, leaving 15 bases between them. DNA for the CDR3: TGTGCCAGCAGTGAAGACGACTCGGTGAGCGACGAGCAGTACTTC. Protein: CASSEDDSVSDEQYF.

The rearrangement uses TRBV2 and TRBJ2-2; no definite D call. Germline lookup yields CDR1 SNHLY and CDR2 FYNNEI. The V gene lost 6 bases and the J gene lost 6 bases, with 11 bases spanning the gap. The CDR3 has 13 residues. The CDR3 DNA sequence: TGTGCCAGCAGAATAGCCGAGTCCGGGGAGCTGTTTTTT. As protein: CASRIAESGELFF.

The chain has TRBV7-9 and TRBJ1-1; D gene unclear. Germline assignment: CDR1 SEHNR and CDR2 FQNEAQ (reference sequence). With 7 bases removed from V and 11 bases from J, the gap between germline ends came to 14 bases. This CDR3 spans 11 amino acids. Here the CDR3 reads CASTQRNDAFF. The CDR3 DNA is TGTGCCAGCACCCAGCGAAATGACGCTTTCTTT.

J is TRBJ1-5 and V is TRBV6-5, with a weak D call TRBD1 (6 bases). The germline V gene encodes CDR1 MNHEY and CDR2 SVGAGI. V dropped 6 bases and J dropped 7 bases, with 16 bases sitting between them. The CDR3 contains 14 residues. The DNA of the CDR3 is TGTGCCAGCAGACCAAACGGGGGCGGGCAGCCCCAGCATTTT. This codes for CASRPNGGGQPQHF.

The chain has TRBV10-2 and TRBJ1-4, with D unclear. CDR1 WSHSY and CDR2 SAAADI come from the germline V gene. This CDR3 region has 15 residues. V lost 0 bases, J lost 7 bases, and 12 bases lay in between. This CDR3 reads CASSESIESGEKLFF. CDR3 bases: TGCGCCAGCAGTGAGTCAATAGAGTCGGGTGAAAAACTGTTTTTT.

V gene TRBV18 combines with J gene TRBJ1-1; 8 bases line up with TRBD1. This CDR3 is built from 16 residues. Germline V gene data show CDR1 as KGHSH and CDR2 as LQKENI. Trimming cost V 4 bases and J 1 base; bases outside gene matches: 8. CDR3 in amino acids: CASSHETGAGNTEAFF. For the CDR3, the DNA is TGTGCCAGCTCACATGAGACAGGGGCAGGGAACACTGAAGCTTTCTTT.